The 7 T cell receptor beta chains below were found in one sample sequenced in a study of post-analysis software for immune sequencing data. Their specific antigens are unknown. Unique molecular identifiers tagged the TCR beta cDNA libraries. TCRdb analysed the PCR reads with MiXCR anew, one entry per CDR3 protein. The repertoire has about 460,000 distinct CDR3 sequences, roughly 45% of them found once; the top ten carry over 10%. Study-level findings and limits: Patients used about 5 TRBV segments, including TRBV5-6, TRBV5-1 and TRBV20-1, more often than controls.

The sample was blood. The source of these receptors is a girl under 18 with multiple sclerosis.

In its sample, this clonotype was seen a few times. The gene calls are TRBV4-1 and TRBJ2-7, with D perhaps matching TRBD2 (5 bases). V dropped 2 bases and J dropped 2 bases, with 10 bases sitting between them. This CDR3 region has 14 residues. Germline CDR1 reads MGHRA; CDR2 reads YSYEKL. The CDR3 here is CASSQMDGTYEQYF. The CDR3 DNA reads as TGCGCCAGCAGCCAAATGGACGGGACCTACGAGCAGTACTTC.

The chain couples TRBV25-1 to TRBJ2-5; 14 nucleotides agree with TRBD2. Germline V gene lookup returns CDR1 MGHDK and CDR2 SYGVNS. This CDR3 contains 17 residues. The V and J ends lost 6 bases and 5 bases, in that order; junction bases with no gene match: 11. The CDR3 coding sequence is TGTGCCAGCAGGGCCGGGACTAGCGGGAGTGCGGGGGAGACCCAGTACTTC. Translation: CASRAGTSGSAGETQYF.

The rearrangement joins TRBV25-1 to TRBJ2-2; 7 bases match TRBD1. The V and J ends lost 4 bases and 3 bases, in that order; junction bases with no gene match: 2. Germline V lookup: CDR1 MGHDK, CDR2 SYGVNS. The CDR3 covers 14 residues. CDR3: CASSGQGDTGELFF. The DNA for the CDR3 is TGTGCCAGCAGTGGACAGGGTGACACCGGGGAGCTGTTTTTT.

This clonotype has more than one count but fewer than ten. The chain is built from TRBV12-3 or TRBV12-4 and TRBJ2-1; 10 bases are a match to TRBD2. The ends lost 6 bases at V and 2 bases at J; junction bases unmatched: 1. This CDR3 comprises 14 residues. CDR3 residues: CASRLAGPYNEQFF. The CDR3 DNA sequence: TGTGCCAGCAGACTAGCGGGACCCTACAATGAGCAGTTCTTC.

V usage is TRBV4-3 and J usage is TRBJ2-3, with D hard to call. V lost 0 bases and J lost 2, with 3 bases in between. Germline CDR1 reads LGHNA; CDR2 reads YSLEER. The CDR3 extends over 13 amino acids. CDR3 protein: CASSQDLTDTQYF. For the CDR3, the DNA is TGCGCCAGCAGCCAAGATCTCACAGATACGCAGTATTTT.

This rearrangement joins TRBV4-3 to TRBJ1-2; no definite D call. The CDR3 covers 17 residues. V was shortened by 1 base and J by 2 bases, with 17 bases between the two germline ends. In germline, CDR1 is LGHNA, CDR2 YSLEER. CDR3 bases: TGCGCCAGCAGCCAAGGAACCCAGGCTGAGCCGAACTATGGCTACACCTTC. Its protein is CASSQGTQAEPNYGYTF.

This clonotype showed up just a few times. The CDR3 loop is CASSLGGLGTDTQYF. CDR3 sequence (DNA): TGTGCCAGCAGCCTGGGGGGGCTTGGAACAGATACGCAGTATTTT. This chain joins TRBV5-5 and TRBJ2-3, with D possibly matching TRBD2 (7 bases). Trimming removed 4 bases at V and 3 bases at J, with 15 bases between. The CDR3 is 15 amino acids. Germline V gene lookup returns CDR1 SGHKS and CDR2 YYEKEE (reference sequence).